This T cell receptor beta chain was retrieved from a study of T cells in Graves' hyperthyroidism and ophthalmopathy. This clonotype showed up many times. Germline V gene sequence: CDR1 ENHRY, CDR2 SYGVKD. V lost 10 bases to trimming and J lost 5 bases; unmatched junction nucleotides: 12. The CDR3 spans 14 residues. Amplified TCR beta CDR3 regions came from RNA transcripts. The primer set for the first-round RT-PCR of the TCR CDR3 was HTBI. TCRdb reprocessed the multiplex PCR reads with MiXCR, giving one entry per CDR3 protein. The sample contains around 250,000 distinct CDR3 sequences, 13% to 15% of which appear only once. The hyperthyroidism was newly diagnosed and had lasted under 2 months; the patients were aged 18 to 65. A patient was excluded if there was uncontrolled infection, other autoimmune disease, pregnancy or lactation. Any symptoms of ophthalmopathy came after the first hyperthyroidism diagnosis, from which the blood sample dates.

The chain is built from TRBV10-3 and TRBJ1-1; 8 positions match TRBD1. This TCR derives from a woman aged 40 to 50 with Graves' hyperthyroidism that later progressed to Graves' ophthalmopathy. Sequenced material: blood. The CDR3 DNA sequence: TGTGCCACCTTGACAGGGGAGAGCTGGACTGAAGCTTTCTTT. Amino acid sequence: CATLTGESWTEAFF.